This T cell receptor beta chain came from a study of post-analysis software for immune sequencing data. About the research overall: The study covered relapsing-remitting, secondary progressive and progressive-relapsing courses of multiple sclerosis.

This clonotype has more than one count but fewer than ten. The antigen is not known. The library was made from cDNA and included unique molecular identifiers. From the PCR reads, TCRdb called clonotypes with MiXCR, one entry per CDR3 protein. The repertoire holds hundreds of thousands of distinct CDR3 sequences, roughly 47% seen once, with over 1.5% in the top ten. V shed 0 bases and J shed 10 bases, with 7 bases lying between them. The germline gives CDR1 DFQATT, CDR2 SNEGSKA (reference sequence). This CDR3 contains 12 residues. Notes on the study in general: Among a few TRBV segments more frequent in patients than controls were TRBV5-6, TRBV5-1 and TRBV20-1. In multiple sclerosis, normalized Chao1 diversity was significantly below that of controls.

J is TRBJ2-6 and V is TRBV20-1, with D hard to call. Sequenced sample: blood. The TCR comes from a girl between 10 and 17 years old with multiple sclerosis. The DNA of the CDR3 is TGCAGTGCTAGAGACACCATTAACGTCCTGACTTTC. Translated, it gives CSARDTINVLTF.